Given below is one T cell receptor beta chain in context. Its target is not known. Other nucleotide sequences in the sample specify the same CDR3. The record originates from a study of memory CD4+ T cells and cytomegalovirus serostatus. Study outcomes and limitations: Of 150 to 200 reported CMV TCRbeta sequences, 55 to 80 were found in memory CD4+ repertoires. Suggested: most of the CMV-linked TCR signature lies in CD4+ memory cells.

Assay: immunoSEQ multiplex PCR; the TCRdb copy retains only in-frame clones and omits some. Of about 57,000 clones in the sample, 70% to 80% were seen once. The sort gate was single viable CD3+CD4+CD8-CD45RO+ cells for memory CD4+ T cells. Total CD4+ T cells were enriched by CD4 positive selection. The germline CDR1 and CDR2 sequences are LNHDA and SQIVND (reference sequence). The germline V and J ends were trimmed by 8 bases and 0 bases, with 8 bases remaining between them. The CDR3 is 13 residues long. The chain recombines TRBV19 with TRBJ1-3, with D unresolved. Sequencing was done on a sample of memory CD4+ T cells from blood. This clonotype was sampled from an adult in good health and CMV-seronegative. The chain's CDR3 is CASDGNSGNTIYF. CDR3 DNA: TGTGCCAGTGACGGGAACTCTGGAAACACCATATATTTT.